The 4 T cell receptor beta chains presented below share a single source sample, sequenced in a study of OX40 agonist ivuxolimab in advanced cancers. The protocol was immunoSEQ multiplex PCR, while the TCRdb copy is restricted to in-frame clones and leaves out a portion. Of approximately 87,000 clones in the sample, about 90% are singletons; the top ten hold 0.81%. The sample in question was CD4+ or CD8+ T cells sorted from blood, obtained in a trial of the OX40 agonist ivuxolimab. These receptor sequences come from an adult with an advanced solid tumor such as melanoma, head and neck, liver or kidney cancer.

This chain links TRBV7-9 with TRBJ2-7; possible D gene TRBD2, 5 bases. The ends were cut back, 1 base at V and 3 bases at J, with 13 bases in the middle. Germline loops: CDR1 SEHNR, CDR2 FQNEAQ (reference sequence). The length of the CDR3 is 15 residues. This chain's CDR3 is CASSLGAERIYEQYF. CDR3 coding DNA: TGTGCCAGCAGCTTAGGGGCGGAGCGGATCTACGAGCAGTACTTC.

The gene calls are TRBV6-6 and TRBJ2-1; D could derive from TRBD1 or TRBD2 (5 bases each). V was shortened by 8 bases and J by 0 bases, with 14 bases between the two germline ends. Germline lookup yields CDR1 MNHNY and CDR2 SVGAGI (reference sequence). CDR3 length: 15 amino acids. CDR3 bases: TGTGCCAGCCGGGGCGGGCGTAGCTCCTACAATGAGCAGTTCTTC. Amino acid sequence: CASRGGRSSYNEQFF.

The chain employs TRBV4-3 and TRBJ2-7; D not certain. Trimming left V 1 base short and J 1 base short, with 14 bases between. This CDR3 region has 16 residues. Germline CDR1 and CDR2: LGHNA and YSLEER. The CDR3 reads CASSQAVDTPSYEQYF. DNA of the CDR3: TGCGCCAGCAGCCAAGCCGTCGACACCCCTTCCTACGAGCAGTACTTC.

This clone was recorded once. The chain has TRBV29-1 and TRBJ1-3, with unresolved D. The V gene lost 4 bases and the J gene lost 0 bases, with 7 bases spanning the gap. This CDR3 has 13 amino acids. The V gene's germline CDR1 is SQVTM and CDR2 ANQGSEA. The CDR3 loop is CSVGGSSGNTIYF. For the CDR3, the DNA is TGCAGCGTTGGCGGGAGCTCTGGAAACACCATATATTTT.